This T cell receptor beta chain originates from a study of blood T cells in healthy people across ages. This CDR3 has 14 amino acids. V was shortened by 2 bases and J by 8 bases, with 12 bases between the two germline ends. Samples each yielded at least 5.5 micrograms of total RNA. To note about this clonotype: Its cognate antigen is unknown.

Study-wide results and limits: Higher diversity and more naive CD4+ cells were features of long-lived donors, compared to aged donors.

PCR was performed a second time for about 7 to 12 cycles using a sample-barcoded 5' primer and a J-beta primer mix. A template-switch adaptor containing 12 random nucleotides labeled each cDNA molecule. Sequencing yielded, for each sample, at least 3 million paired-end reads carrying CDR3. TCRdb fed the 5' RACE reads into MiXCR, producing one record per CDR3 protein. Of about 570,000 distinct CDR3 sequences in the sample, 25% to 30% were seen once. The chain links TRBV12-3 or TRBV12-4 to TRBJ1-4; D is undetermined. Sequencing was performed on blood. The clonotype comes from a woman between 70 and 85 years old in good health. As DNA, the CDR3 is TGTGCCAGCAGTTTACGGGCCGTGGAGGAAAAACTGTTTTTT. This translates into CASSLRAVEEKLFF.